This TCR beta chain was identified during a study of regulatory T cells in long-lasting Graves disease. Time point given: newly diagnosed GD, antithyroid drugs for less than 3 months. RNA extracted from PBMCs served as the sequencing template. Arm-PCR with iRepertoire HTBI primers amplified the CDR3 regions for these TCR beta libraries. Each CDR3 protein gets one entry after TCRdb re-called the multiplex PCR reads with MiXCR. The table records approximately 400,000 distinct CDR3 sequences, under 15% of them present only once. These data were likewise used in another study, on T cells in Graves' hyperthyroidism and ophthalmopathy. That source reports: The TCR CDR3 first-round RT-PCR relied on the HTBI primer set. Most clonotypes expanded in thyroid above 0.001 were likewise present in blood.

Sequenced here: peripheral blood mononuclear cells (PBMCs), sampled at new diagnosis, from a patient treated with antithyroid drugs. The TCR sequence derives from a woman aged 25-40 years with Graves disease.

The CDR3 region is CAWKLQTGAGANVLTF. In nucleotides, the CDR3 is TGTGCCTGGAAACTGCAGACAGGGGCTGGGGCCAACGTCCTGACTTTC. The chain carries TRBV30 and TRBJ2-6, with 8 bases matching TRBD1. The CDR3 runs to 16 residues. The V segment lost 4 bases and the J segment 2 bases; nucleotides outside the gene matches: 7. Per germline, CDR1 GTSNPN and CDR2 SVGIG (reference sequence).